A single sample is the source of the 5 T cell receptor beta chains below, sequenced in a study of blood T cells in healthy people across ages. Together with a sample-barcoded 5' primer, a J-beta primer mix was included in a second PCR lasting roughly 6 to 12 cycles. TCRdb fed the 5' RACE reads into MiXCR, producing one record per CDR3 protein. The sample has about 1,400,000 distinct CDR3 sequences, 42% seen once. The sample taken for sequencing was blood. The receptors come from a woman in her late teens or twenties in good health.

This chain uses TRBV4-2 with TRBJ2-7, with 13 positions matching TRBD2. In germline, CDR1 is LGHNA, CDR2 YNFKEQ. This CDR3 spans 17 amino acids. J gave up 1 base and V 5 bases, and 8 bases lay outside the gene matches. This chain's CDR3 is CASSSRTSGRWSYEQYF. CDR3 DNA: TGTGCCAGCAGCTCCCGGACTAGCGGGAGATGGTCCTACGAGCAGTACTTC.

This clonotype came up a few times. The V and J genes are TRBV9 and TRBJ1-2; the match to TRBD1 covers 9 bases. CDR3 length: 15 residues. Germline V lookup: CDR1 SGDLS, CDR2 YYNGEE. J gave up 8 bases and V 4 bases, and 12 bases lay outside the gene matches. The CDR3 nucleotides read TGTGCCAGCAGCCCGACGACAGGGGGGACTATCGGCTACACCTTC. Its protein product is CASSPTTGGTIGYTF.

This clonotype was seen a handful of times. This rearrangement joins TRBV7-2 to TRBJ2-1; D not resolved. Judging by the DNA end, TRBJ2-7 fits better; the J call may be wrong. The CDR3 has 13 amino acids. The germline V gene encodes CDR1 SGHTA and CDR2 FQGNSA. The CDR3 coding sequence is TGTGCCAGCAGCCGGATGGCGTACAATGAGCAGTACTTC. This gives the protein CASSRMAYNEQYF.

The rearrangement links TRBV7-8 to TRBJ2-1, with a possible D match to TRBD2 (6 bases). Germline values: CDR1 SGHVS, CDR2 FQNEAQ. V was cut by 7 bases and J by 10 bases, with 14 bases left in between. The CDR3 loop spans 12 amino acids. The CDR3: CASTWRGVEQFF. CDR3 nucleotides: TGTGCCAGCACGTGGCGGGGAGTCGAGCAGTTCTTC.

The chain has TRBV10-2 and TRBJ1-1; TRBD1 is a possible D gene (5 bases). Germline V gives CDR1 WSHSY, CDR2 SAAADI. This CDR3 is built from 14 residues. V lost 4 bases to trimming and J lost 3 bases, with 12 bases between them. Here the CDR3 reads CASSVGTLHTEAFF. The DNA of the CDR3 is TGCGCCAGCAGTGTCGGGACGCTTCACACTGAAGCTTTCTTT.